The table lists the clone carrying this TCR beta chain with many counts. Its specificity is unknown. Amplification yielded TCR beta CDR3 regions, with RNA transcripts as the source. Primed by the HTBI set, a first-round RT-PCR was run on the TCR CDR3. TCRdb itself ran the multiplex PCR reads through MiXCR, one entry per CDR3 protein. The sample comprises 540,000 or so distinct CDR3 sequences, around a sixth of which are singletons, and roughly 7.3% rests with the top ten. The study defined stable Graves' hyperthyroidism as no ophthalmopathy progression within 18 months. The data belong to a study of T cells in Graves' hyperthyroidism and ophthalmopathy. Study results and caveats: In the blood, most expanded thyroid clonotypes above 0.001 appeared as well.

The junction had 12 bases not matched to a gene; V was cut back by 5 bases and J by 0 bases. The CDR3 is made up of 17 amino acids. Germline-derived CDR1 and CDR2 are MDHEN and SYDVKM. The clonotype comes from a woman aged 25 to 39 with Graves' hyperthyroidism. The sequenced sample consisted of blood. The gene calls are TRBV28 and TRBJ1-1; 7 nucleotides align to TRBD1. Here the CDR3 DNA reads TGTGCCAGCAGTCCGTATCGACAGGGAGTGATGAACACTGAAGCTTTCTTT. Residues: CASSPYRQGVMNTEAFF.